The text below deals with one T cell receptor beta chain. The target antigen is unknown. This sample stems from a study of cytomegalovirus exposure and HLA in healthy donors. The data were produced by immunoSEQ multiplex PCR, yet TCRdb's version contains in-frame clones alone and is incomplete. The repertoire includes over 200,000 clones, around 87% of them detected once, and 2% to 2.5% sits in the top ten. Study observations and caveats: Investigators reported under 200 TCR beta chains as tied to cytomegalovirus.

The germline V gene encodes CDR1 LGHNA and CDR2 YNFKEQ. J was trimmed by 1 base and V by 4 bases; bases with no gene match: 6. The CDR3 is 16 residues long. This chain joins TRBV4-2 and TRBJ2-2; 7 nucleotides line up with TRBD2. The receptor was isolated from a woman between 18 and 30 years old in good health and CMV-seropositive. Sequences were obtained from PBMCs. The CDR3 nucleotides read TGTGCCAGCAGCCCCGCTGGGGGGGGGAACACCGGGGAGCTGTTTTTT. Its translation: CASSPAGGGNTGELFF.